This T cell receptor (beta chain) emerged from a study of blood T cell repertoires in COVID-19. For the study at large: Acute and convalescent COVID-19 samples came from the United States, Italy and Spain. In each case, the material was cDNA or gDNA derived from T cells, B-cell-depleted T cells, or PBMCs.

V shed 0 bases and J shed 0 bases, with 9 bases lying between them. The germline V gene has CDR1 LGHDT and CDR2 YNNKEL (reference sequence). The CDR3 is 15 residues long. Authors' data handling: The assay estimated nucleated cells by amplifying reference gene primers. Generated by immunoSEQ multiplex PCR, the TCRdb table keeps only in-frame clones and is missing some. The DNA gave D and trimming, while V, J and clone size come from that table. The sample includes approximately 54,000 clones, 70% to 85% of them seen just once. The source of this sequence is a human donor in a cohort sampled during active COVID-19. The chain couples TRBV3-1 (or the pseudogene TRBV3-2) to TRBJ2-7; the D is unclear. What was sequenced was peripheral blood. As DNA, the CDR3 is TGTGCCAGCAGCCAAGAGACGGGTTCCTCCTACGAGCAGTACTTC. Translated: CASSQETGSSYEQYF.